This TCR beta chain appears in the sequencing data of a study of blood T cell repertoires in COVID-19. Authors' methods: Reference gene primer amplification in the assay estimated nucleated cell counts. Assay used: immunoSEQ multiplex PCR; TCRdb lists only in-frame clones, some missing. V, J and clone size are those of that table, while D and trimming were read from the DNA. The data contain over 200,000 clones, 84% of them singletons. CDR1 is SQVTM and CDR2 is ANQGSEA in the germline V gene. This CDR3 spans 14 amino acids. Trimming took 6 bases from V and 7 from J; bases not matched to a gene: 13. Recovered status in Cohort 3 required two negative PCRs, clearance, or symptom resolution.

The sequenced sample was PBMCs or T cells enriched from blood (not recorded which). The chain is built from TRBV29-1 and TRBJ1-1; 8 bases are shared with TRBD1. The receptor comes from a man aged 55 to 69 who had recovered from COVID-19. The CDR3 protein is CSVKNQGARIEAFF. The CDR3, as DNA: TGCAGCGTCAAGAATCAGGGGGCTCGCATTGAAGCTTTCTTT.